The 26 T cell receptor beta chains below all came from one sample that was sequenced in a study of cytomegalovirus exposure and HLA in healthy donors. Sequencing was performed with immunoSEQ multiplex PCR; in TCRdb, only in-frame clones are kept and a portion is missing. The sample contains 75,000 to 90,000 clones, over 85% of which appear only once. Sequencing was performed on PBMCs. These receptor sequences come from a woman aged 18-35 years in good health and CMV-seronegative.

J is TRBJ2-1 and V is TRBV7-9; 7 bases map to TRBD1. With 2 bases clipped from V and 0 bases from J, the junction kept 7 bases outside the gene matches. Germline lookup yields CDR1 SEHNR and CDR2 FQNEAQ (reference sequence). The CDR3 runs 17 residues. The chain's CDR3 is CASSLPKGTVSYNEQFF. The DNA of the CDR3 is TGTGCCAGCAGCTTACCGAAAGGGACAGTCTCCTACAATGAGCAGTTCTTC.

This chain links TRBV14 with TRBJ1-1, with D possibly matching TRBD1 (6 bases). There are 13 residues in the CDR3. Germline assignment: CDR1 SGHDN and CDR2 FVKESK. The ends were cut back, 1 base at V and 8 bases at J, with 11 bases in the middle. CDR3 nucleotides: TGTGCCAGCAGCCAAGGGGACACGGGGGAAGCTTTCTTT. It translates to CASSQGDTGEAFF.

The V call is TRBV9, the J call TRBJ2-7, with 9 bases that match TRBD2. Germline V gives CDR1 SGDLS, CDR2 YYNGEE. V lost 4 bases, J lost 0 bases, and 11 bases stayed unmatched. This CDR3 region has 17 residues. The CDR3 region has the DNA TGTGCCAGCAGCCCCTTAGGGTCTAGCGGGGCCTCCTACGAGCAGTACTTC. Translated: CASSPLGSSGASYEQYF.

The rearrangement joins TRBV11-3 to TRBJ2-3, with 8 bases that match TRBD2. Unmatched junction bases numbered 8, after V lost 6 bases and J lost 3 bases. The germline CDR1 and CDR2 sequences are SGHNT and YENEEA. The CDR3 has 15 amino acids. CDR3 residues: CASSLSGGRTDTQYF. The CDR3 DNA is TGTGCCAGCAGTCTGAGCGGGGGCCGGACAGATACGCAGTATTTT.

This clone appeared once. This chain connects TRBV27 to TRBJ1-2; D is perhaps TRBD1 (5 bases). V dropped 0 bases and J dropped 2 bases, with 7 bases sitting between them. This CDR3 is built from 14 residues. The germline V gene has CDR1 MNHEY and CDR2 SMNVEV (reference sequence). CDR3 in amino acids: CASSLSAGNYGYTF. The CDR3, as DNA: TGTGCCAGCAGTTTATCGGCAGGGAACTATGGCTACACCTTC.

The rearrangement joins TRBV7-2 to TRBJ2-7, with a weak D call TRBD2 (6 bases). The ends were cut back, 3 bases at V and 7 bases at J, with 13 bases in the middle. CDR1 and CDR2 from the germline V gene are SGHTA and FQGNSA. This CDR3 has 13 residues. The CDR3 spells CASSFMGGAEQYF. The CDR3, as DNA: TGTGCCAGCAGCTTCATGGGCGGGGCGGAGCAGTACTTC.

The CDR3 reads CASSFRGNEQFF. CDR3 DNA sequence: TGTGCCAGCAGCTTCCGGGGGAATGAGCAGTTCTTC. The rearrangement links TRBV7-2 to TRBJ2-1, with a tentative D call TRBD2 (6 bases). Germline V CDR1 and CDR2: SGHTA, FQGNSA. The CDR3 length is 12 residues. The V end lost 3 bases, the J end lost 7 bases, and 7 bases lay between the germline ends.

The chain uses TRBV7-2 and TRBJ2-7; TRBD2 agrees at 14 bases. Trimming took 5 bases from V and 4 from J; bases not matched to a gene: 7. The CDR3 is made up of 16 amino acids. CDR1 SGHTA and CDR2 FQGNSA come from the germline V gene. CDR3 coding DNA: TGTGCCAGCAGCCCAAGACTAGCGGGGGGGCGGTACGAGCAGTACTTC. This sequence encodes CASSPRLAGGRYEQYF.

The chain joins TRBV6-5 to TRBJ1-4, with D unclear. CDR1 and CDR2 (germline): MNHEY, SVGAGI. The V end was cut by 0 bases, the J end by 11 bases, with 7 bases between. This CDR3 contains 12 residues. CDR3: CASSYSTGKLFF. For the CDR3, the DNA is TGTGCCAGCAGTTACTCTACCGGGAAACTGTTTTTT.

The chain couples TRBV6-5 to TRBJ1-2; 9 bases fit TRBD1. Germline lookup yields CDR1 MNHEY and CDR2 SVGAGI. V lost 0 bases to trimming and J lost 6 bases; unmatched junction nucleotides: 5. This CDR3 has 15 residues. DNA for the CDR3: TGTGCCAGCAGTTACTCGAGGACAGGGGCGGATGGCTACACCTTC. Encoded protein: CASSYSRTGADGYTF.

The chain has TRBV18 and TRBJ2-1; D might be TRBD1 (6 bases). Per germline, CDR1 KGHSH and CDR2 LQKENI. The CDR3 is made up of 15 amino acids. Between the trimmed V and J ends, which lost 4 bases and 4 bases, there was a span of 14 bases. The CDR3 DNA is TGTGCCAGCTCACTACGGGACATCGTGTACAATGAGCAGTTCTTC. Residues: CASSLRDIVYNEQFF.

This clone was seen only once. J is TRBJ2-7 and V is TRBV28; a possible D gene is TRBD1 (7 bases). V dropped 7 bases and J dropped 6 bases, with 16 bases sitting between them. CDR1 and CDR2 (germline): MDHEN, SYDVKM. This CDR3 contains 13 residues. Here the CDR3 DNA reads TGTGCCAGCACACCTCGGCAGGGGGGCGAGCAGTACTTC. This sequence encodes CASTPRQGGEQYF.

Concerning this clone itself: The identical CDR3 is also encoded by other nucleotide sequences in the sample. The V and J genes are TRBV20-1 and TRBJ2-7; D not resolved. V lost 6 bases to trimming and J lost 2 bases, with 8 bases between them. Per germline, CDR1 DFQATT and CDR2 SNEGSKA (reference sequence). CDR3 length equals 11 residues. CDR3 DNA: TGCAGTGCCCTCCTAGCCTACGAGCAGTACTTC. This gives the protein CSALLAYEQYF.

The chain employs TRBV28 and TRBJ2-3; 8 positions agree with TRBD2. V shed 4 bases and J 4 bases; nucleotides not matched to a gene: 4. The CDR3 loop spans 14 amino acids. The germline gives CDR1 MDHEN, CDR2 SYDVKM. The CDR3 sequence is CASSSSGSADTQYF. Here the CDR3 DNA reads TGTGCCAGCAGTTCGAGCGGGAGTGCAGATACGCAGTATTTT.

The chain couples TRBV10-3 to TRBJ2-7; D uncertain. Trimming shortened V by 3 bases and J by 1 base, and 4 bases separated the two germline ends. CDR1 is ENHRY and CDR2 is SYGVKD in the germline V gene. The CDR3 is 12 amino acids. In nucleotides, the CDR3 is TGTGCCATCAGTGACCTTTCCTACGAGCAGTACTTC. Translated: CAISDLSYEQYF.

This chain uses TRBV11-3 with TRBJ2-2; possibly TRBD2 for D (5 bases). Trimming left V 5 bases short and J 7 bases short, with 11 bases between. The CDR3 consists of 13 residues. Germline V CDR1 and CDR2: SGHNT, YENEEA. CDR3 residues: CASSPAGDGELFF. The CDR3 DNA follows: TGTGCCAGCAGCCCCGCCGGGGACGGGGAGCTGTTTTTT.

The CDR3 DNA reads as TGCGCCAGCAGCTTGACAGGGGGAGAGGGTCAGCCCCAGCATTTT. Amino acids: CASSLTGGEGQPQHF. The chain couples TRBV5-1 to TRBJ1-5; 8 bases match TRBD1. V shed 1 base, J shed 6 bases, and the junction held 6 bases outside the gene matches. In germline, CDR1 is SGHRS, CDR2 YFSETQ. This CDR3 contains 15 residues. Using reference TRBV5-1 and TRBJ1-5 for the parts outside the CDR3, the full variable domain is KAGVTQTPRYLIKTRGQQVTLSCSPISGHRSVSWYQQTPGQGLQFLFEYFSETQRNKGNFPGRFSGRQFSNSRSEMNVSTLELGDSALYLCASSLTGGEGQPQHFGDGTRLSIL.

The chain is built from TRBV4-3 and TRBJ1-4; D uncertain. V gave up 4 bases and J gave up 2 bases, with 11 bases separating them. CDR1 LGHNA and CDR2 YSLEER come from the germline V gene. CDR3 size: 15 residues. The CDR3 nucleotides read TGCGCCAGCAGCCGCGTACGGGTTACTAATGAAAAACTGTTTTTT. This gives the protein CASSRVRVTNEKLFF.

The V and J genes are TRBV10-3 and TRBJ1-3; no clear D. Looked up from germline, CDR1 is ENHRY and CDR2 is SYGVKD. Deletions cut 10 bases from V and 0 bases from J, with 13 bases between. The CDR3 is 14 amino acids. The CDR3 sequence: CATRNGSSGNTIYF. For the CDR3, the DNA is TGTGCCACCCGCAACGGGAGCTCTGGAAACACCATATATTTT.

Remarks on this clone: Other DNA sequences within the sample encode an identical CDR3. In DNA form, the CDR3 reads TGCGCCAGCAGCCAAGCCGGGACAGGTTATAACTATGGCTACACCTTC. Protein product: CASSQAGTGYNYGYTF. The chain combines TRBV4-3 with TRBJ1-2; 8 bases match TRBD1. CDR3 length: 16 amino acids. Germline-derived CDR1 and CDR2 are LGHNA and YSLEER. V trimming: 1 base; J trimming: 1 base; junction bases outside the gene matches: 5.

Here the CDR3 reads CASSPTLGGAGANVLTF. CDR3 DNA sequence: TGTGCCAGCAGTCCAACCTTAGGGGGCGCTGGGGCCAACGTCCTGACTTTC. The rearrangement uses TRBV7-2 and TRBJ2-6; 7 bases are a match to TRBD1. V was clipped by 6 bases and J by 2 bases; unmatched bases: 10. The CDR3 is made up of 17 amino acids. Germline V gene data show CDR1 as SGHTA and CDR2 as FQGNSA.

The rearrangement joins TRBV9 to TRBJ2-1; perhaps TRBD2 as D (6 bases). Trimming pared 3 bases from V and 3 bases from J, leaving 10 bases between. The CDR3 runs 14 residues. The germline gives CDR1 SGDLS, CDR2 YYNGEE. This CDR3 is CASSGAGRYNEQFF. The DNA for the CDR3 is TGTGCCAGCAGCGGGGCGGGACGCTACAATGAGCAGTTCTTC.

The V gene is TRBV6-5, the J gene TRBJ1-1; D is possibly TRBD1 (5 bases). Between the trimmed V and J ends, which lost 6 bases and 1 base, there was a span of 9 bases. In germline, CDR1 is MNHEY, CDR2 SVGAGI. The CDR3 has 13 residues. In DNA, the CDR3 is TGTGCCAGCAGACTTCAGGGGAACACTGAAGCTTTCTTT. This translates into CASRLQGNTEAFF.

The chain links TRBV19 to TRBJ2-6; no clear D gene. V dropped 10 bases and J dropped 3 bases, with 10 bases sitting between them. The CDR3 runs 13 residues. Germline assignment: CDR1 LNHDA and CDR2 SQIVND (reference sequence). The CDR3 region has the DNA TGTGCCACCACTATGGGTGGGGCCAACGTCCTGACTTTC. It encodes CATTMGGANVLTF.

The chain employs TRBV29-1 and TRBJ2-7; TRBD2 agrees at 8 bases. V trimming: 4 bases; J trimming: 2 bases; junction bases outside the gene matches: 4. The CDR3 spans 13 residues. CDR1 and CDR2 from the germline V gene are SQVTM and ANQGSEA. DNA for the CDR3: TGCAGCGTTGCGCGGGAGGCTCCCTACGAGCAGTACTTC. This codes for CSVAREAPYEQYF.

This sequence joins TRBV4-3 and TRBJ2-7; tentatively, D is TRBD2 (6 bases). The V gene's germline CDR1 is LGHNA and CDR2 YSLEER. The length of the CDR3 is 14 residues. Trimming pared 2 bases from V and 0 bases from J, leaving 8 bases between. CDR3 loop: CASSQLRDSYEQYF. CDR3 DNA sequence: TGCGCCAGCAGCCAATTGCGGGACTCCTACGAGCAGTACTTC.